This T cell receptor (beta chain) is drawn from a study of blood T cells in healthy people across ages. Whole-study findings and limits: Per million T cells, TCR beta diversity dropped about linearly as age rose.

Primed by a sample-barcoded 5' primer and a J-beta primer mix, a second PCR proceeded for about 7 to 12 cycles. Each CDR3 protein is one row after TCRdb ran MiXCR on the 5' RACE reads. This sample yields about 720,000 distinct CDR3 sequences, of which around 25% are seen a single time; under 4.5% belongs to the top ten. Trimming took 6 bases from V and 1 from J, leaving 12 bases between them. Germline assignment: CDR1 MNHEY and CDR2 SMNVEV (reference sequence). This CDR3 contains 14 residues. Per sample, at least 5 micrograms of total RNA were extracted. Of note for this clonotype: Its antigen is unknown.

These same records also appear under a second study, on T cells of mothers and their children. This second study notes: Primer M1S, used in the second PCR, introduced sample barcodes and 2-4 random nucleotides.

The sequence was collected from a boy younger than 18 in good health. The V call is TRBV27, the J call TRBJ1-2; the D gene is possibly TRBD1 (6 bases). Sequencing used blood. This chain's CDR3 is CASRAGALNYGYTF. The CDR3, as DNA: TGTGCCAGCAGGGCGGGGGCGCTTAACTATGGCTACACCTTC.